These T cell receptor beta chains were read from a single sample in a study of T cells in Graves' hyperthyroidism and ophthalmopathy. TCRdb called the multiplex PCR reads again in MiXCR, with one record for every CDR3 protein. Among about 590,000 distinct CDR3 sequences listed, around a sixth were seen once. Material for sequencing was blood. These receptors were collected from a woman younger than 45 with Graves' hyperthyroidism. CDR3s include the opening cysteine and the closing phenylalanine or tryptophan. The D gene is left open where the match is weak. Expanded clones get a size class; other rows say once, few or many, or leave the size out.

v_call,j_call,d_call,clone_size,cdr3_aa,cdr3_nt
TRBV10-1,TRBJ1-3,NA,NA,CASSEGNFGNTIYF,TGCGCCAGCAGTGAGGGTAATTTCGGAAACACCATATATTTT
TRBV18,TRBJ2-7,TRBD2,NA,CASSPIGIAGYEQYF,TGTGCCAGCTCACCTATCGGAATAGCGGGTTACGAGCAGTACTTC
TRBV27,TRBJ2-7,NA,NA,CASSLRRGAGDPYEQYF,TGTGCCAGCAGCCTGAGGAGGGGGGCGGGAGATCCCTACGAGCAGTACTTC
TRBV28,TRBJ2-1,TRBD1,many,CASSGQGADNEQFF,TGTGCCAGCAGCGGACAGGGGGCCGACAATGAGCAGTTCTTC
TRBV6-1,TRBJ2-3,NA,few,CASSEMGGVDTQYF,TGTGCCAGCAGTGAGATGGGGGGCGTGGATACGCAGTATTTT
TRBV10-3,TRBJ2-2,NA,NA,CAISESGTLNTGELFF,TGTGCCATCAGTGAGTCCGGGACATTGAACACCGGGGAGCTGTTTTTT
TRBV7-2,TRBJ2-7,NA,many,CASSLAPPPLGTYEQYF,TGTGCCAGCAGCTTAGCCCCGCCGCCCCTAGGCACCTACGAGCAGTACTTC
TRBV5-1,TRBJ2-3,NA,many,CASSLGSEMGTDTQYF,TGCGCCAGCAGCTTGGGGTCTGAGATGGGCACAGATACGCAGTATTTT
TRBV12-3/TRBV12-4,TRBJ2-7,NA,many,CASSFQTGSSYEQYF,TGTGCCAGCAGTTTCCAGACGGGGAGCTCCTACGAGCAGTACTTC
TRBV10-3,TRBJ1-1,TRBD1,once,CAITRDRGRTEAFF,TGTGCCATCACCCGGGACAGGGGTCGTACTGAAGCTTTCTTT
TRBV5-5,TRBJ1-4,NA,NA,CASSLAGQGLGEKLFF,TGTGCCAGCAGCCTCGCTGGTCAGGGTCTCGGTGAAAAACTGTTTTTT
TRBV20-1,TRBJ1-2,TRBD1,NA,CSAGDRDYGYTF,TGCAGTGCTGGAGACAGGGACTATGGCTACACCTTC
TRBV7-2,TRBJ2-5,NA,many,CASGVAVSQETQYF,TGTGCCAGCGGGGTAGCGGTATCCCAAGAGACCCAGTACTTC
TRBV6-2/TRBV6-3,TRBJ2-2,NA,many,CASSYGVDTGELFF,TGTGCCAGCAGTTACGGGGTTGACACCGGGGAGCTGTTTTTT
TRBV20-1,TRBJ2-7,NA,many,CSARPDPGPGSYEQYF,TGCAGTGCTAGACCCGACCCAGGGCCTGGCTCCTACGAGCAGTACTTC
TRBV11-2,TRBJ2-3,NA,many,CASSLWAEFTDTQYF,TGTGCCAGCAGCTTATGGGCGGAGTTCACAGATACGCAGTATTTT
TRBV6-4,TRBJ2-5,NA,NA,CASSDSLWGETQYF,TGTGCCAGCAGTGACTCTTTATGGGGGGAGACCCAGTACTTC
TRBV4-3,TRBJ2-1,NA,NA,CASSRASAAFYNEQFF,TGCGCCAGCAGCCGAGCTAGCGCAGCCTTCTACAATGAGCAGTTCTTC
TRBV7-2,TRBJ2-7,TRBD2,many,CASSSQSAGGLYEQYF,TGTGCCAGCAGCTCGCAGTCGGCGGGAGGGTTATACGAGCAGTACTTC
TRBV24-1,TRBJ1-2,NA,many,CATSDRTSRVGYTF,TGTGCCACCAGTGACCGGACGTCGAGAGTGGGCTACACCTTC
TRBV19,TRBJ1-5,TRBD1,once,CASSISGGIGQPQHF,TGTGCCAGTAGCATCTCAGGGGGTATTGGTCAGCCCCAGCATTTT
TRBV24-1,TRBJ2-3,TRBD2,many,CATSDGTSGKQYF,TGTGCCACCAGTGATGGAACTAGCGGGAAGCAGTATTTT